Given below is one T cell receptor (beta chain) in context. Its binding antigen is unknown. The entry originates in a study of cytomegalovirus exposure and HLA in healthy donors (dated by TCRdb to the late 2010s). About the study as a whole: An earlier analysis of about 560 of the donors reported over 250 Gb of sequence data and roughly 120 million unique TCR beta sequences obtained from about 179 million T cells. The study used immunosequencing to profile the T cell repertoires of about 670 subjects and linked those repertoires to cytomegalovirus serostatus. In an earlier analysis of 587 of the donors, high-throughput TCR beta sequencing was used to judge whether each TCR beta V gene segment behaved as functional or pseudogenic. A later genetic analysis used genome-wide SNP genotypes for 398 of the 666 donors, treating that subset as a discovery cohort. HLA typing included class I and class II loci at four-digit resolution. An early release that covered 640 HLA-typed donors contained 300 to 350 gigabases of sequencing data and 70 million to 100 million unique TCR sequences. In addition to the first cohort of approximately 650 subjects, a separate validation cohort of approximately 130 different subjects was used. The study aimed to test whether cataloging public T cell receptors could reveal signatures of past pathogen exposure. Alongside the repertoire data, information on donor age, sex, ethnicity and CMV serostatus was compiled. Typing coverage differed by locus: A, B, C, DRB1 and DQB1 were typed in roughly 620-630 donors, DQA1 in about 510, DPA1 in some 600, and DPB1 in 450 to 490. Roughly five DR-DQ haplotypes were handled as single units for association and clustering because linkage in the cohort was strong. The study combined high-throughput TCR immunosequencing, statistical association of individual TCRs with disease status, and machine learning to predict cytomegalovirus infection status. Of the roughly 400 genotyped donors, 65% to 90% were placed in the genetic ancestry cluster associated with self-reported Caucasian donors. Among 350 to 400 genotyped donors of the cohort, an average of about 240,000 unique TCR beta nucleotide sequences were sequenced per donor, about a sixth of them non-productive. Every repertoire in the discovery cohort had been generated on one and the same sequencing platform. Rather than drawing on any new phenotypic data, the later analysis identified candidate immune exposures from TCR beta sequences and the way those sequences occurred across donors. In a later analysis, previously published TCR beta repertoires from 666 donors were re-analyzed and high-resolution HLA genotyping was added so that TCR occurrence patterns could be studied. What the work shows at the level of the full study, not this receptor alone: A later genetic analysis reported fewer N-insertions in productive TCRs among donors in an Asian-associated ancestry cluster than the approximately 700-donor mean. Most TCR sequences were observed very rarely across donors, whereas some public TCRs were present in many individuals. In vitro tests confirmed that a few of the cytomegalovirus-associated TCR beta chains recognize cytomegalovirus antigens. Linkage disequilibrium might explain the correlated functional status among segregating V segments, but an unknown experimental factor could not be ruled out. In a later analysis, HLA-associated TCR beta chains showed more clonal expansion and lower generation probabilities than non-associated chains that were equally common. The study listed around 160 TCR beta chains as associated with cytomegalovirus. The cohort was sequenced for TCR beta chains only, and without alpha or paired-chain data the features that could be detected were limited. At a false discovery rate of 0.05, a later analysis linked under 20,000 TCR beta sequences to specific HLA alleles. In a later genetic analysis, a missense DCLRE1C variant was associated with V-gene and J-gene trimming of TCR beta chains, and the association was replicated in an independent cohort. In a later analysis, several top co-occurrence clusters were reported to appear linked to parvovirus B19, influenza, CMV and Epstein-Barr virus. The classifier was reported to diagnose cytomegalovirus status with high specificity and sensitivity in both the original cohort and the validation cohort. The sequencing pipeline was judged likely to have produced a cluster of highly shared sequence variants as a technical artifact. The presence/absence analyses assumed that sequencing depth was roughly uniform across donors, and that assumption may not be true. In an earlier analysis of fewer than 750 of the donors, most TCR beta V segments were observed in productive rearrangements about 87% or about 30% of the time, broadly matching IMGT annotations. The authors suggested that the approach could potentially be extended to other disease states and immunological phenotypes. CMV serostatus was the only immune exposure information available for the cohort. Because some donors lacked HLA typing at each locus, the association tests relied only on the typed subset. Strong co-occurrence of HLA alleles, especially DR and DQ, made assigning TCR associations to individual alleles difficult. A further reported finding was that TCR beta sequences accurately predicted the HLA-A and HLA-B alleles for most subjects in the first cohort. Because counts were too low, about 18 rarely observed V segments, including chromosome 9 orphons, were left out of the earlier analysis of approximately 500 of the donors. Most CMV-associated TCR beta chains appeared to be HLA-restricted in a later analysis, and the HLA associations seemed to be driven largely by CMV exposure. According to a later analysis, TCR association rates differed among HLA loci, with DRB1 alleles showing the most associated TCRs and HLA-C alleles showing the fewest. Because the 87-base-pair reads could not distinguish some IMGT-functional V segments, including TRBV6-2 and TRBV6-3, those segments were excluded.

Receptor libraries were prepared by the immunoSEQ multiplex PCR assay. A mixture of 60 forward primers for TCR Vbeta segments and 13 reverse primers for TCR Jbeta segments was used in the multiplex PCR. The CDR3 region of rearranged TCR beta genes was amplified from genomic DNA with a multiplex PCR assay. The Illumina HiSeq System was used to sequence the amplified TCR beta libraries as 87-base-pair reads. Per the source publication's procedure: Across the roughly 640 repertoires, a later analysis counted tens of millions of unique TCR beta chains, around 11 million of which were shared by at least two donors. A nearest-neighbor algorithm error-corrected the raw reads and collapsed the reads into unique sequences, merging closely related sequences to remove PCR and sequencing errors. Alignment of CDR3 sequences to IMGT reference sequences was used to assign V, D and J gene segments. For a sequence to be retained, at least a six-nucleotide match to both a V gene segment and a J gene segment was required. Rearrangements were called productive when the CDR3 lacked stop codons and stayed in frame with V and J; all others were non-productive. Following IMGT convention, CDR3 was defined as the stretch from the second conserved V-encoded cysteine up to the conserved J-encoded phenylalanine. The earlier analysis of a few hundred of the donors excluded sequences that lacked an unambiguous match to a single V gene segment. In an earlier analysis of approximately 590 of the donors, V segments were called functional above 56.7% productive rearrangements and were called segregating when the between-donor standard deviation exceeded 5%. A statistical classification framework was developed to diagnose cytomegalovirus status using the catalog of TCR beta chain sequences. V and J gene assignment, in a later analysis, came from comparing TCR nucleotide sequences with IMGT/GENE-DB human TR gene sequences. The TCRdist pipeline was used in a later analysis to assign CDR3 sequences and most-parsimonious VDJ recombination scenarios. In a later analysis, each TCR beta chain was defined by its CDR3 amino acid sequence together with its V-gene family, and reads without a unique V-gene family were excluded. As a way to deal with suspected cross-contamination and a sequencing artifact, a later analysis dropped nearly 600 nucleotide sequences that were highly shared and had low generation probability. A later analysis calculated a clonal expansion index for each public chain from normalized within-repertoire ranks of inferred template counts. In a later analysis, generation probabilities were computed using a VDJ recombination model fitted to out-of-frame rearrangements, and the results were checked against IGoR. In a later analysis, TCR-TCR, TCR-HLA and TCR-CMV co-occurrence was scored with hypergeometric tests, and a repertoire-size bias correction was applied to TCR pairs. In a later analysis, false discovery rates were estimated by permuting HLA or CMV assignments 20 times. In a later analysis, co-occurring TCRs were grouped using DBSCAN, and TCRdist sequence similarity was added for clustering within HLA-allele-positive subsets. For co-occurrence clustering, repertoires with fewer than 30,000 or more than 120,000 public chains were excluded, along with 4 to 6 repertoires with anomalous nucleotide sharing. TCRdb took over this immuneACCESS table, retaining in-frame rearrangements with V and J assigned. Such tables are incomplete; in checked studies, under half of the missing clones stem from an unresolved V gene, and the remainder is unexplained. V, J and clone size derive from that table, while D and trimming were established from the DNA sequence. This sample's table lists around 88,000 clones. The top ten clonotypes cover 4.5% to 6.5% of the sample.

Ends trimmed: V by 6 bases, J by 5 bases; bases unmatched to a gene: 4. CDR3 length: 14 amino acids, cysteine to phenylalanine. Only CDR3 DNA is held: 42 bases, read in frame from base 1. CDR1 and CDR2 are drawn from the germline V gene: MNHEY, SVGAGI. The cohort comprised fewer than 700 healthy bone marrow donors. Cohort members were all nominally healthy when sampled, although unrecorded immune exposures were likely present. The donor was CMV seropositive and belonged to the group of 250 to 300 seropositive cohort members. Each donor provided a peripheral blood sample, and peripheral blood mononuclear cells were used for TCR beta sequencing. The Qiagen DNeasy Blood Extraction Kit was used to extract genomic DNA from the blood cell samples.

The chain is made from TRBV6-5 and TRBJ1-2, and TRBD1 aligns with 12 junction nucleotides. This TCR was recovered from a girl aged 10 to 17 in good health and CMV-seropositive. The sequenced sample was PBMCs. Here the CDR3 is given as CASSRGQGAYGYTF. The sequenced DNA: TGTGCCAGCAGCCGGGGACAGGGGGCATATGGCTACACCTTC.